This entry lists 20 T cell receptor beta chains sequenced from one sample in a study of immune evolution from preneoplasia to lung adenocarcinoma. The data were produced by immunoSEQ multiplex PCR, yet TCRdb's version contains in-frame clones alone and is incomplete. The data show about 6,500 clones, around 67% seen once. Sample: FFPE lung adenocarcinoma in situ tissue. The receptors originated from an older donor with lung adenocarcinoma.

This clone has just a few counts. For the CDR3, the DNA is TGTGCCAGCAGCTTTCGCTGGCCCGGCGGAGAGACCCAGTACTTC. Encoded protein: CASSFRWPGGETQYF. This chain joins TRBV11-2 and TRBJ2-5; D is unresolved. The V end lost 3 bases, the J end lost 4 bases, and 15 bases lay between the germline ends. CDR1 is SGHAT and CDR2 is FQNNGV in the germline V gene. The CDR3 runs to 15 residues.

The chain carries TRBV30 and TRBJ1-2, with D uncertain. Trimming took off 2 bases at V and 4 bases at J, with 8 bases between the two ends. Germline CDR1 and CDR2: GTSNPN and SVGIG (reference sequence). The CDR3 totals 12 residues. CDR3: CAWSTSLYGYTF. CDR3 DNA: TGTGCCTGGAGTACCAGCCTCTATGGCTACACCTTC.

The V call is TRBV10-1, the J call TRBJ2-5, with D perhaps matching TRBD2 (6 bases). The CDR3 spans 14 residues. CDR1 is WNHNN, CDR2 SYGVQD, per germline (reference sequence). Trimming took 0 bases from V and 5 from J, leaving 10 bases between them. Here the CDR3 reads CASSESEGRETQYF. Here the CDR3 DNA reads TGCGCCAGCAGTGAGTCGGAGGGAAGGGAGACCCAGTACTTC.

The V call is TRBV5-1, the J call TRBJ2-1, with 8 bases fitting TRBD1. V trimming: 4 bases; J trimming: 7 bases; junction bases outside the gene matches: 4. CDR1 SGHRS and CDR2 YFSETQ come from the germline V gene. CDR3 length equals 13 residues. As DNA, the CDR3 is TGCGCCAGCAGCCTGGACAGGGAGAATGAGCAGTTCTTC. This encodes CASSLDRENEQFF. The full variable domain, rest sourced from reference TRBV5-1 and TRBJ2-1, is KAGVTQTPRYLIKTRGQQVTLSCSPISGHRSVSWYQQTPGQGLQFLFEYFSETQRNKGNFPGRFSGRQFSNSRSEMNVSTLELGDSALYLCASSLDRENEQFFGPGTRLTVL.

In its sample, this clone was seen once. The rearrangement links TRBV15 to TRBJ2-1, with D perhaps TRBD1 (5 bases). Germline V gene data show CDR1 as LNHNV and CDR2 as YYDKDF (reference sequence). V was cut by 0 bases and J by 9 bases, with 9 bases left in between. This CDR3 comprises 13 residues. The CDR3 coding sequence is TGTGCCACCAGCAGAGATTTGCAGGGTGAGCAGTTCTTC. Encoded protein: CATSRDLQGEQFF.

CDR3 sequence: CASSPPSVGPDTQYF. The CDR3 coding sequence is TGTGCCAGCTCACCCCCGTCCGTCGGGCCAGATACGCAGTATTTT. The chain links TRBV18 to TRBJ2-3, with unresolved D. Trimming stripped 3 bases from V and 4 bases from J, with 14 bases between. The CDR3 has 15 amino acids. Germline V gene data show CDR1 as KGHSH and CDR2 as LQKENI.

This clone appeared once. The J gene is TRBJ2-2, the V gene TRBV29-1; D remains unclear. Trimming pared 5 bases from V and 8 bases from J, leaving 12 bases between. Looked up from germline, CDR1 is SQVTM and CDR2 is ANQGSEA. The CDR3 is made up of 12 amino acids. The DNA for the CDR3 is TGCAGCGTTTCTAGGGTGGGTGGGGAGCTGTTTTTT. This translates into CSVSRVGGELFF.

This chain joins TRBV30 and TRBJ2-1; the D is unclear. Trimming took off 2 bases at V and 8 bases at J, with 7 bases between the two ends. Per germline, CDR1 GTSNPN and CDR2 SVGIG (reference sequence). The CDR3 has 11 amino acids. CDR3 nucleotides: TGTGCCTGGAGTTCTCCCCATGAGCAGTTCTTC. This sequence encodes CAWSSPHEQFF.

Points on this clone: At one end the junction does not follow the germline gene, possibly because of a read error. This chain connects TRBV7-7 to TRBJ2-1; 8 bases map to TRBD2. The CDR3 consists of 16 residues. Per germline, CDR1 SSHAT and CDR2 FNYEAQ (reference sequence). In DNA, the CDR3 is TGTGCTAGCAGCTCAAATCCCCAGGGCGGGGGGAATGAGCAGTTCTTC. Amino acid sequence: CASSSNPQGGGNEQFF.

V and J are TRBV11-3 and TRBJ1-2; TRBD1 is a possible D gene (5 bases). The CDR3 spans 15 residues. In germline, CDR1 is SGHNT, CDR2 YENEEA. The ends were cut back, 5 bases at V and 5 bases at J, with 18 bases in the middle. The CDR3, as DNA: TGTGCCAGCAGCCCTGATGGGGCTAATGGGTATGGCTACACCTTC. Its translation: CASSPDGANGYGYTF.

With respect to this clone: The junction differs from germline at one of its ends, possibly a read error. The chain is built from TRBV7-6 and TRBJ2-2; 10 positions agree with TRBD2. CDR1 SGHVS and CDR2 FNYEAQ come from the germline V gene. This CDR3 is 14 amino acids long. Here the CDR3 DNA reads TGTGCCAGCAGCCTAGCGGGAGCGTCCGGGGAGCTGTTTTTT. This encodes CASSLAGASGELFF.

V is TRBV5-1 and J is TRBJ2-2, with D tentatively TRBD2 (6 bases). The CDR3 runs to 15 residues. The V gene's germline CDR1 is SGHRS and CDR2 YFSETQ. V lost 3 bases to trimming and J lost 6 bases, with 15 bases between them. CDR3 nucleotide sequence: TGCGCCAGCAGCTCTGACCTGGCGGGATCCGGGGAGCTGTTTTTT. Residues: CASSSDLAGSGELFF.

The V and J genes are TRBV18 and TRBJ1-2, with unresolved D. The CDR3 is 12 amino acids. V gave up 2 bases and J gave up 14 bases, with 15 bases separating them. Germline V gene lookup returns CDR1 KGHSH and CDR2 LQKENI. This CDR3 is CASSPSGDFWTF. Here the CDR3 DNA reads TGTGCCAGCTCACCATCAGGAGATTTCTGGACCTTC.

The J gene is TRBJ2-1, the V gene TRBV11-3; D remains ambiguous. Trimming cost V 3 bases and J 2 bases, with 8 bases left between them. The CDR3 totals 14 residues. Germline assignment: CDR1 SGHNT and CDR2 YENEEA. CDR3: CASSFGDAYNEQFF. CDR3 in DNA: TGTGCCAGCAGCTTCGGAGACGCCTACAATGAGCAGTTCTTC.

The J gene is TRBJ1-6, the V gene TRBV7-2; 7 bases fit TRBD1. This CDR3 contains 12 residues. Germline-derived CDR1 and CDR2 are SGHTA and FQGNSA. V shed 7 bases and J 10 bases; nucleotides not matched to a gene: 4. The chain's CDR3 is CASKQGMSPLHF. The DNA for the CDR3 is TGTGCCAGCAAACAGGGGATGTCACCCCTCCACTTT.

This clone is judged medium-sized (0.01 to 0.1%). V is TRBV4-1 and J is TRBJ2-5, with 8 bases aligning to TRBD2. The trim removed 0 bases at V and 3 bases at J, leaving 6 bases unmatched. The germline V gene has CDR1 MGHRA and CDR2 YSYEKL. The CDR3 length is 16 residues. The CDR3 bases are TGCGCCAGCAGCCAAGATCGGGGGGGAGCCGAAGAGACCCAGTACTTC. Translation: CASSQDRGGAEETQYF.

The V call is TRBV27, the J call TRBJ1-1, with D perhaps TRBD1 (6 bases). Trimming removed 8 bases from V and 1 base from J, with 8 bases in between. CDR1 and CDR2 from the germline V gene are MNHEY and SMNVEV (reference sequence). The CDR3 length is 12 residues. This CDR3 reads CASRTANTEAFF. CDR3 DNA: TGTGCCAGCCGGACAGCGAACACTGAAGCTTTCTTT.

The J gene is TRBJ1-1, the V gene TRBV5-1; D uncertain. V lost 6 bases, J lost 3 bases, and 15 bases lay in between. The CDR3 runs 14 residues. Germline-derived CDR1 and CDR2 are SGHRS and YFSETQ. The CDR3 nucleotides are TGCGCCAGCACCCCATCGTGGGCAGACACTGAAGCTTTCTTT. Translation: CASTPSWADTEAFF.

The genes are TRBV10-3 and TRBJ1-2, with 8 nucleotides matching TRBD1. There are 13 residues in the CDR3. Trimming cost V 3 bases and J 4 bases; bases outside gene matches: 1. CDR1 is ENHRY, CDR2 SYGVKD, per germline. The CDR3 region is CAISEGTGYGYTF. The CDR3 region has the DNA TGTGCCATCAGTGAAGGGACAGGCTATGGCTACACCTTC.

The CDR3 bases are TGTGCCAGTAGTGTCCCGGGGGCAGCTGAAGCTTTCTTT. It codes for CASSVPGAAEAFF. This sequence joins TRBV19 and TRBJ1-1; TRBD1 might be the D (6 bases). The V and J ends lost 5 bases and 6 bases respectively, with 13 bases between them. Germline V gene sequence: CDR1 LNHDA, CDR2 SQIVND (reference sequence). CDR3 length: 13 amino acids.